Sequencing of this T cell receptor (beta chain) was carried out in a study of shared clonotypes between healthy human individuals. Study-level background: Plates per donor: three CD4 naive, three CD4 memory, two CD8 naive, one CD8 memory.

CD4+ cells yielded CD45RA+ naive and CD45RA-negative memory subsets. This clone was observed a single time. The same CDR3 is also encoded by other DNA sequences in this sample. Produced via immunoSEQ multiplex PCR; TCRdb's table is partial and in-frame only. In the table there are just over 2,000,000 clones, 90% to 95% of which are singletons. The CDR3 loop spans 14 amino acids. The V gene lost 6 bases and the J gene lost 0 bases, with 9 bases spanning the gap. The germline gives CDR1 MNHEY, CDR2 SVGAGI. The origin of this receptor is a man aged 18 to 30 in good health. Sequences were obtained from naive CD4+ T cells sorted from blood. Regarding subset: CD45RA+ positively selected. The rearrangement links TRBV6-5 to TRBJ2-4; D not certain. This CDR3 reads CASSSLGAKNIQYF. DNA of the CDR3: TGTGCCAGCAGCTCTCTCGGAGCCAAAAACATTCAGTACTTC.